This passage covers 25 T cell receptor beta chains from one sample sequenced in a study of beta chain features in type 1 diabetes (dated by TCRdb to 2016 to 2019). The study at large found these results: Type 1 diabetes patients showed a moderate but significant shortening of TCRB CDR3 length in all four CD4+ subsets.

Their recognized antigens are unknown. Libraries were prepared through the immunoSEQ multiplex PCR assay. All of the isolated RNA was reverse transcribed with the High Capacity cDNA Reverse Transcription Kit, so expressed TCRB transcripts were sequenced. What TCRdb holds here is the immuneACCESS table cut down to in-frame rearrangements. Part of the clones is not present; checked against another copy, under half of the missing clones reflect an unresolved V gene, and the others are unexplained. The sample has under 70,000 clones on record, under 75% of them singletons. Of the sample, 0.29% is held by the ten largest clones. The sample comprised stem cell memory CD4+ T cells from blood. In light of the paper, this sample's cell subset or site label describes: stem cell-like memory CD4+ T cells. The receptors here all came from a woman aged 25 to 39 with type 1 diabetes.

This clone was picked up one time. The chain is built from TRBV19 and TRBJ2-5, with 11 bases matching TRBD1. This CDR3 has 15 amino acids. V lost 8 bases, J lost 5 bases, and 10 bases stayed unmatched. CDR1 LNHDA and CDR2 SQIVND come from the germline V gene (reference sequence). The CDR3 nucleotides are TGTGCCAGTTCCCACAGGACAGGGGGCAGGGAGACCCAGTACTTC. Protein product: CASSHRTGGRETQYF. The entire variable domain, with the rest obtained from reference TRBV19 and TRBJ2-5, is as follows: DGGITQSPKYLFRKEGQNVTLSCEQNLNHDAMYWYRQDPGQGLRLIYYSQIVNDFQKGDIAEGYSVSREKKESFPLTVTSAQKNPTAFYLCASSHRTGGRETQYFGPGTRLLVL.

This clone was recorded only once. The rearrangement joins TRBV7-6 to TRBJ2-7, with 8 bases that match TRBD1. The germline V gene has CDR1 SGHVS and CDR2 FNYEAQ. With 5 bases clipped from V and 3 bases from J, the junction kept 12 bases outside the gene matches. The CDR3 sequence is 16 residues long. The CDR3 region is CASSPNGQGDHYEQYF. CDR3 DNA sequence: TGTGCCAGCAGCCCTAACGGACAGGGTGATCACTACGAGCAGTACTTC.

CDR3 nucleotides: TGTGCCAGCAGTGAATCGGAAAAACTGTTTTTT. Translated: CASSESEKLFF. J is TRBJ1-4 and V is TRBV2; D remains unclear. Germline loops: CDR1 SNHLY, CDR2 FYNNEI. V lost 2 bases to trimming and J lost 8 bases, with 3 bases between them. This CDR3 comprises 11 residues.

The CDR3 loop is CASSPQGYFTDTQYF. The CDR3 nucleotides are TGTGCCAGCAGTCCCCAGGGATACTTTACCGATACGCAGTATTTT. The chain uses TRBV11-3 and TRBJ2-3; possibly TRBD1 for D (5 bases). Germline values: CDR1 SGHNT, CDR2 YENEEA. V shed 6 bases and J shed 6 bases, with 19 bases lying between them. The CDR3 has 15 residues.

The gene calls are TRBV19 and TRBJ2-5; 9 positions match TRBD1. V lost 10 bases to trimming and J lost 5 bases; unmatched junction nucleotides: 17. CDR3 size: 16 residues. Germline V gene sequence: CDR1 LNHDA, CDR2 SQIVND (reference sequence). The CDR3 reads CATTSGQGLDGETQYF. DNA of the CDR3: TGTGCCACCACCTCGGGACAGGGTCTAGACGGGGAGACCCAGTACTTC.

The J gene is TRBJ2-7, the V gene TRBV30, with D tentatively TRBD1 (6 bases). Germline CDR1 reads GTSNPN; CDR2 reads SVGIG (reference sequence). The V and J ends lost 5 bases and 6 bases respectively, with 17 bases between them. There are 13 residues in the CDR3. This CDR3 is CAWAIQGVGEQYF. Here the CDR3 DNA reads TGTGCCTGGGCCATACAGGGAGTTGGCGAGCAGTACTTC.

The chain links TRBV29-1 to TRBJ2-5; D is unresolved. The CDR3 is made up of 14 amino acids. The germline V and J ends were trimmed by 4 bases and 1 base, with 13 bases remaining between them. Germline V gene sequence: CDR1 SQVTM, CDR2 ANQGSEA. CDR3 in DNA: TGCAGCGTTGCCCCCCGAGCTTTCCAAGAGACCCAGTACTTC. Amino acids: CSVAPRAFQETQYF. Variable domain in full (rest from reference TRBV29-1 and TRBJ2-5): SAVISQKPSRDICQRGTSLTIQCQVDSQVTMMFWYRQQPGQSLTLIATANQGSEATYESGFVIDKFPISRPNLTFSTLTVSNMSPEDSSIYLCSVAPRAFQETQYFGPGTRLLVL.

This clone was seen just once. The chain links TRBV5-4 to TRBJ2-3; 10 nucleotides agree with TRBD2. In germline, CDR1 is SGHNT, CDR2 YYREEE (reference sequence). The V and J ends lost 4 bases and 4 bases, in that order; junction bases with no gene match: 6. The CDR3 runs 15 residues. This CDR3 is CASSPGLALPDTQYF. The CDR3 bases are TGTGCCAGCAGCCCGGGACTAGCGCTTCCAGATACGCAGTATTTT.

The chain couples TRBV18 to TRBJ2-1, with TRBD1 identical over 11 bases. CDR1 KGHSH and CDR2 LQKENI come from the germline V gene. The CDR3 is 18 amino acids. V shed 6 bases and J 2 bases; nucleotides not matched to a gene: 12. As DNA, the CDR3 is TGTGCCAGCTCGAGCTCTATCGGGGGACAGGGGGCCTACAATGAGCAGTTCTTC. Protein: CASSSSIGGQGAYNEQFF.

The V gene is TRBV6-5, the J gene TRBJ2-3, with D possibly matching TRBD2 (5 bases). In germline, CDR1 is MNHEY, CDR2 SVGAGI. The CDR3 has 14 amino acids. With 2 bases removed from V and 6 bases from J, the gap between germline ends came to 12 bases. DNA of the CDR3: TGTGCCAGCAGTTACGTCGCGGGTTCTGATACGCAGTATTTT. Translated, it gives CASSYVAGSDTQYF.

This rearrangement joins TRBV7-9 to TRBJ1-1, with TRBD1 matching over 7 bases. Trimming cost V 6 bases and J 5 bases; bases outside gene matches: 9. CDR1 is SEHNR, CDR2 FQNEAQ, per germline (reference sequence). The CDR3 consists of 14 residues. For the CDR3, the DNA is TGTGCCAGCAGTCTCGTCCGGGACAGAACTGAAGCTTTCTTT. Translating it yields CASSLVRDRTEAFF.

This clone came up a few times. V gene TRBV5-1 combines with J gene TRBJ2-1, with TRBD1 as a possible D gene (5 bases). The germline V and J ends were trimmed by 2 bases and 8 bases, with 17 bases remaining between them. Germline V gene data show CDR1 as SGHRS and CDR2 as YFSETQ. The CDR3 covers 15 residues. DNA of the CDR3: TGCGCCAGCAGCTTTTCCTCAGGGTTTATCGATGAGCAGTTCTTC. It encodes CASSFSSGFIDEQFF.

V gene TRBV10-3 combines with J gene TRBJ2-1, with 11 positions matching TRBD2. The junction had 4 bases not matched to a gene; V was cut back by 5 bases and J by 4 bases. CDR3 length: 15 amino acids. CDR1 and CDR2 (germline): ENHRY, SYGVKD. The CDR3 DNA reads as TGTGCCATCAGTCCGACTAGCGGGGAGTACAATGAGCAGTTCTTC. Amino acid sequence: CAISPTSGEYNEQFF.

This clone has only a few counts. The chain has TRBV7-3 and TRBJ2-1; TRBD2 agrees at 14 bases. The trim removed 2 bases at V and 10 bases at J, leaving 7 bases unmatched. Looked up from germline, CDR1 is SGHTA and CDR2 is FQGTGA. The CDR3 is 16 amino acids. This CDR3 reads CASSLGTSGSQREQFF. Written as DNA, the CDR3 is TGTGCCAGCAGCTTAGGGACTAGCGGGAGTCAAAGGGAGCAGTTCTTC.

The chain is built from TRBV15 and TRBJ2-3, with a possible D match to TRBD2 (6 bases). This CDR3 spans 16 amino acids. The ends were cut back, 3 bases at V and 2 bases at J, with 15 bases in the middle. Germline V CDR1 and CDR2: LNHNV, YYDKDF (reference sequence). CDR3 sequence reads: CATSRGLAESTDTQYF. CDR3 in DNA: TGTGCCACCAGCAGGGGATTAGCGGAATCCACAGATACGCAGTATTTT.

This clone was recorded a few times. The V call is TRBV18, the J call TRBJ2-7, with D perhaps TRBD2 (7 bases). From germline, CDR1 is KGHSH and CDR2 LQKENI. Trimming took off 6 bases at V and 7 bases at J, with 22 bases between the two ends. The CDR3 totals 15 residues. In DNA, the CDR3 is TGTGCCAGCTCCCCAACAAGTCCACAGGGAGGGGAGCAGTACTTC. Amino acid sequence: CASSPTSPQGGEQYF. The variable domain in full, with the rest retrieved from reference TRBV18 and TRBJ2-7, is NAGVMQNPRHLVRRRGQEARLRCSPMKGHSHVYWYRQLPEEGLKFMVYLQKENIIDESGMPKERFSAEFPKEGPSILRIQQVVRGDSAAYFCASSPTSPQGGEQYFGPGTRLTVT.

The V gene is TRBV9, the J gene TRBJ2-1; TRBD2 agrees at 9 bases. There are 15 residues in the CDR3. Germline V gene sequence: CDR1 SGDLS, CDR2 YYNGEE. Trimming took 1 base from V and 7 from J; bases not matched to a gene: 6. CDR3 region: CASSVISGSLNEQFF. CDR3 DNA: TGTGCCAGCAGCGTAATTAGCGGGAGTTTGAATGAGCAGTTCTTC.

This clone was observed a handful of times. J is TRBJ2-2 and V is TRBV23-1; 10 nucleotides align to TRBD1. TRBV23-1 is identified as an open reading frame with a role that is uncertain. V lost 3 bases to trimming and J lost 4 bases; unmatched junction nucleotides: 23. The CDR3 sequence is 22 residues long. The CDR3, as DNA: TGCGCCAGCAGTCACCAACCCGCGGGCCCCACCGACAGGGGGCAGAGCACCGGGGAGCTGTTTTTT. Translated, it gives CASSHQPAGPTDRGQSTGELFF.

V and J are TRBV6-5 and TRBJ2-7; TRBD2 matches 8 bases. The V and J ends lost 10 bases and 3 bases, in that order; junction bases with no gene match: 8. Germline V gene data show CDR1 as MNHEY and CDR2 as SVGAGI. This CDR3 has 13 residues. The DNA for the CDR3 is TGTGCCAATTCGTCGCGGGAGGTCTACGAGCAGTACTTC. The encoded protein is CANSSREVYEQYF.

The V gene is TRBV2, the J gene TRBJ2-5, with 7 bases that match TRBD2. The germline gives CDR1 SNHLY, CDR2 FYNNEI. The CDR3 has 14 residues. Losses at the gene ends were 5 bases for V and 4 bases for J; bases not matched to a gene: 7. The CDR3 DNA sequence: TGTGCCAGCAGTCTGGGCGGGAGTGGAGAGACCCAGTACTTC. This encodes CASSLGGSGETQYF.

The chain links TRBV13 to TRBJ2-1; TRBD1 aligns across 9 bases. The CDR3 contains 16 residues. Per the germline V gene, CDR1 is PRHDT and CDR2 is FYEKMQ (reference sequence). V shed 5 bases, J shed 1 base, and the junction held 6 bases outside the gene matches. CDR3 protein: CASSGYGTGSYNEQFF. The CDR3 DNA reads TGTGCCAGCAGCGGTTACGGGACAGGGTCCTACAATGAGCAGTTCTTC.

CDR3 coding DNA: TGTGCCAGCAGCCCCCCCCGCGGAGACAACACTGAAGCTTTCTTT. This gives the protein CASSPPRGDNTEAFF. The V gene is TRBV7-9, the J gene TRBJ1-1; no clear D. The germline CDR1 and CDR2 sequences are SEHNR and FQNEAQ (reference sequence). V was trimmed by 5 bases and J by 2 bases, leaving 15 bases between them. The CDR3 covers 15 residues.

The chain recombines TRBV4-1 with TRBJ2-2; tentative D call: TRBD2 (6 bases). The CDR3 loop spans 16 amino acids. Germline V gene sequence: CDR1 MGHRA, CDR2 YSYEKL. V lost 4 bases and J lost 3, with 15 bases in between. The CDR3: CASSPGVADYTGELFF. The DNA of the CDR3 is TGCGCCAGCAGCCCCGGGGTAGCGGATTACACCGGGGAGCTGTTTTTT.

This clone was found a few times. The V and J genes are TRBV25-1 and TRBJ2-7, with TRBD1 as a possible D gene (6 bases). The CDR3 contains 16 residues. CDR1 and CDR2 from the germline V gene are MGHDK and SYGVNS. Trimming took off 4 bases at V and 2 bases at J, with 18 bases between the two ends. The CDR3 DNA is TGTGCCAGCAGTGTTGCAGGGGCAGGGGAAACCTACGAGCAGTACTTC. It translates to CASSVAGAGETYEQYF.

This clone was recorded a few times. The chain couples TRBV11-2 to TRBJ2-3; possibly TRBD1 for D (5 bases). CDR1 and CDR2 (germline): SGHAT, FQNNGV. This CDR3 comprises 13 residues. The ends were cut back, 8 bases at V and 5 bases at J, with 14 bases in the middle. CDR3 DNA sequence: TGTGCCAGCTATCCCGGAAGGGGAGATACGCAGTATTTT. It translates to CASYPGRGDTQYF.